Each of the 10 T cell receptor beta chains below was sequenced from the same sample in a study of blood T cells in healthy people across ages (dated by TCRdb to 2013 to 2016). Receptors were amplified or captured by 5' RACE. TCRdb shows the sequencer as Illumina HiSeq 2500. A second PCR of roughly 7 to 11 cycles was run with a J-beta primer mix and a sample-barcoded 5' primer. TCRdb took the public reads, trimmed them with fastp at Q25, ran MiXCR for clone calling and kept in-frame beta chains. Each entry merges the rows of one CDR3 protein and shows their most common DNA and genes. In all, the sample holds 650,000 to 800,000 distinct CDR3 sequences, and over 40% of those were seen once. Jointly, the top ten make up about 14% of the sample. Sequenced sample: blood. The receptors were sampled from a woman older than 75 in good health.

This chain joins TRBV7-2 and TRBJ2-3; the match to TRBD1 covers 8 bases. Trimming took 2 bases from V and 0 from J; bases not matched to a gene: 4. Germline assignment: CDR1 SGHTA and CDR2 FQGNSA. The CDR3 loop spans 16 amino acids. The CDR3 spells CASSLRWTGSTDTQYF. The CDR3 DNA reads TGTGCCAGCAGCTTACGTTGGACAGGGAGCACAGATACGCAGTATTTT.

This clonotype has just one count. With a much larger clone just one base away, this may be a read error. The chain is built from TRBV12-3 or TRBV12-4 and TRBJ2-3; 9 nucleotides align to TRBD2. V trimming: 11 bases; J trimming: 0 bases; junction bases outside the gene matches: 9. The CDR3 is made up of 15 amino acids. The CDR3 coding sequence is TGTGCCGGCCTGCGGGGGGGATTTAGCACAGATACGCAGTATTTT. Translated, it gives CAGLRGGFSTDTQYF.

This clonotype was picked up many times. The chain recombines TRBV12-3 or TRBV12-4 with TRBJ2-5; D ambiguous. The CDR3 is 14 amino acids. Trimming shortened V by 3 bases and J by 2 bases, and 10 bases separated the two germline ends. The CDR3 DNA reads TGTGCCAGCAGTTTTGACTCTGTTCAAGAGACCCAGTACTTC. Translation: CASSFDSVQETQYF.

This clonotype was seen repeatedly, ten times or more. V and J are TRBV20-1 and TRBJ2-4, with D perhaps matching TRBD1 (5 bases). Germline lookup yields CDR1 DFQATT and CDR2 SNEGSKA (reference sequence). This CDR3 is built from 15 residues. Trimming shortened V by 3 bases and J by 1 base, and 13 bases separated the two germline ends. CDR3 bases: TGCAGTGCTAGCCGCCCCAGGGCTGCCAAAAACATTCAGTACTTC. Its protein is CSASRPRAAKNIQYF.

This clonotype was detected a few times. The rearrangement uses TRBV5-5 and TRBJ2-1; D unresolved. The length of the CDR3 is 16 residues. V lost 0 bases, J lost 0 bases, and 10 bases lay in between. CDR1 and CDR2 (germline): SGHKS, YYEKEE (reference sequence). The CDR3 reads CASSLGQPSSYNEQFF. The CDR3 DNA follows: TGTGCCAGCAGCTTGGGGCAGCCTAGCTCCTACAATGAGCAGTTCTTC. Complete variable domain (other parts from reference TRBV5-5 and TRBJ2-1): DAGVTQSPTHLIKTRGQQVTLRCSPISGHKSVSWYQQVLGQGPQFIFQYYEKEERGRGNFPDRFSARQFPNYSSELNVNALLLGDSALYLCASSLGQPSSYNEQFFGPGTRLTVL.

At least ten counts were recorded for this clonotype. V and J are TRBV20-1 and TRBJ2-1, with D tentatively TRBD2 (5 bases). Germline V lookup: CDR1 DFQATT, CDR2 SNEGSKA (reference sequence). Between the trimmed V and J ends, which lost 3 bases and 5 bases, there was a span of 14 bases. The CDR3 spans 14 residues. CDR3 amino acids: CSARATTRNNEQFF. Here the CDR3 DNA reads TGCAGTGCTAGGGCCACTACTAGAAACAATGAGCAGTTCTTC.

The chain carries TRBV6-6 and TRBJ1-5; 8 bases are a match to TRBD1. The V segment lost 6 bases and the J segment 0 bases; nucleotides outside the gene matches: 10. CDR3 size: 17 residues. Germline V gene lookup returns CDR1 MNHNY and CDR2 SVGAGI (reference sequence). The CDR3 spells CASSRDRLPYSNQPQHF. The CDR3 nucleotides read TGTGCCAGCAGCCGGGACAGGCTACCTTATAGCAATCAGCCCCAGCATTTT.

This clonotype was seen at least ten times. This chain joins TRBV28 and TRBJ1-6, with D unclear. Germline V gene lookup returns CDR1 MDHEN and CDR2 SYDVKM. Trimming shortened V by 6 bases and J by 1 base, and 13 bases separated the two germline ends. The CDR3 sequence is 16 residues long. CDR3 protein: CASRRLAGSYNSPLHF. CDR3 coding DNA: TGTGCCAGCAGACGCCTTGCGGGGTCCTATAATTCACCCCTCCACTTT. The full variable domain, completed using reference TRBV28 and TRBJ1-6, is DVKVTQSSRYLVKRTGEKVFLECVQDMDHENMFWYRQDPGLGLRLIYFSYDVKMKEKGDIPEGYSVSREKKERFSLILESASTNQTSMYLCASRRLAGSYNSPLHFGNGTRLTVT.

The chain links TRBV12-3 or TRBV12-4 to TRBJ1-2; D perhaps matches TRBD1 (5 bases). Trimming removed 5 bases from V and 4 bases from J, with 17 bases in between. The CDR3 runs to 15 residues. DNA for the CDR3: TGTGCCAGCAGTCGGGGCGGTGGGCGTAGCTATGGCTACACCTTC. This codes for CASSRGGGRSYGYTF.

Remarks on this clonotype: Being one base from a much bigger clone, this may be a read error. J is TRBJ2-7 and V is TRBV5-1; TRBD2 is a possible D gene (6 bases). This CDR3 region has 14 residues. Germline V gene sequence: CDR1 SGHRS, CDR2 YFSETQ. With 4 bases removed from V and 0 bases from J, the gap between germline ends came to 11 bases. The CDR3 spells CASSQGGNSYEQYF. Written as DNA, the CDR3 is TGCGCCAGCAGCCAAGGAGGGAACTCCTACGAGCAGTACTTC.